This TCR beta chain appears in the sequencing data of a study of identical twins. General observations from the study: Researchers reported excess low generation probability among twin-shared out-of-frame alpha sequences. In zero-insertion analyses, partial confounding could arise from invariant MAIT and iNKT cells.

In regard to this clonotype: The antigen is undetermined.

TCRdb reprocessed the 5' RACE reads with MiXCR, giving one entry per CDR3 protein. The table includes a few hundred thousand distinct CDR3 sequences, roughly 8.7% detected once. The CDR3 extends over 10 amino acids. Separately, the same data were catalogued under a study of yellow fever vaccine responses in identical twins.

V and J are TRBV21-1 and TRBJ1-5. TRBV21-1 is deemed a pseudogene. Sample: CD8+ T cells sorted from blood. The source of this sequence is a woman under 30 in good health. The CDR3 bases are TGTGCCAGCAGCAGCCGGCCCCAGCATTTT. Its translation: CASSSRPQHF.